The rows below give T cell receptor beta chains drawn from one sample of a study of blood T cell repertoires in COVID-19. Produced via immunoSEQ multiplex PCR; TCRdb's table is partial and in-frame only. Of over 250,000 clones detected, around 84% appear once; the ten largest clones hold around 3.9%. Sequencing was performed on PBMCs or T cells enriched from blood (not recorded which). These receptors were taken from a man aged 25-40 years with acute COVID-19. CDR3s include the opening cysteine and the closing phenylalanine or tryptophan. A D gene is named only where the DNA matches it firmly. Size is stated for part of the rows, as once, few or many counts, or as a class when the clone is expanded.

TRBD2 TRBJ2-1 once TRBV28 TGTGCCAGCAGTTTCCTAGCGGGAGGGGTCAATGAGCAGTTCTTC CASSFLAGGVNEQFF
TRBD2 TRBJ2-1 NA TRBV19 TGTGCCAGTACTGGGCTAGCGGGATACAATGAGCAGTTCTTC CASTGLAGYNEQFF
TRBD2 TRBJ2-1 NA TRBV20-1 TGCAGTGCTAGTGCCAGCGGGAGGAACAATGAGCAGTTCTTC CSASASGRNNEQFF
TRBD1 TRBJ1-3 NA TRBV3-1/TRBV3-2 TGTGCCAGCAGCCCGCGGACAGGATCTGGAAACACCATATATTTT CASSPRTGSGNTIYF
TRBD2 TRBJ2-1 NA TRBV24-1 TGTGCCACCAGTGCCCCGATCGGGACTAGTGGCAATGAGCAGTTCTTC CATSAPIGTSGNEQFF
TRBD1 TRBJ1-5 NA TRBV28 TGTGCCAGCAGCACAGGGGGCCGAAATCAGCCCCAGCATTTT CASSTGGRNQPQHF
NA TRBJ1-1 NA TRBV6-6 TGTGCCAGCAGTACAGGGACACGCGGTCCTGAAGCTTTCTTT CASSTGTRGPEAFF
NA TRBJ2-1 NA TRBV19 TGTGCCAGTAGTATAGGAGGGAGGACCTACAATGAGCAGTTCTTC CASSIGGRTYNEQFF
TRBD1 TRBJ1-6 NA TRBV27 TGTGCCAGCAGTTATCAGGGGGTGAATTCACCCCTCCACTTT CASSYQGVNSPLHF
NA TRBJ2-4 once TRBV20-1 TGCAGTGCTAGTACCCCGGCGAAAGCGGGCAACATTCAGTACTTC CSASTPAKAGNIQYF
TRBD1 TRBJ2-1 NA TRBV28 TGTGCCAGCCCCCGGGACAGATTCAACTCCTACAATGAGCAGTTCTTC CASPRDRFNSYNEQFF
TRBD1 TRBJ1-2 NA TRBV28 TGTGCCAGCAGTTTATGGCAGGGGGTACTCTACTATGGCTACACCTTC CASSLWQGVLYYGYTF
NA TRBJ1-1 NA TRBV19 TGTGCCAGTAGTATACGCAGGGTTAACACTGAAGCTTTCTTT CASSIRRVNTEAFF
NA TRBJ2-4 NA TRBV19 TGTGCCAGCCCCCCCCAGGGGATAAACATTCAGTACTTC CASPPQGINIQYF
TRBD2 TRBJ2-1 NA TRBV3-1/TRBV3-2 TGTGCCAGCAGCCCGGGGACTAGCGGGGGGGAGCCCTACAATGAGCAGTTCTTC CASSPGTSGGEPYNEQFF
NA TRBJ2-3 NA TRBV11-3 TGTGCCAGCAGCTTAGAGGCTGACACAGATACGCAGTATTTT CASSLEADTDTQYF
NA TRBJ2-3 NA TRBV7-9 TGTGCCAGCAGCTTAGACTACACAGATACGCAGTATTTT CASSLDYTDTQYF
TRBD2 TRBJ2-3 NA TRBV3-1/TRBV3-2 TGTGCCAGCAGCTACGGGGGAAGTAGCGGGGCTGCAGATACGCAGTATTTT CASSYGGSSGAADTQYF
NA TRBJ1-2 NA TRBV4-1 TGCGCCAGCAGCCAAGATCAGGGTTTAGGTGGCTACACCTTC CASSQDQGLGGYTF
NA TRBJ1-1 NA TRBV5-1 TGCGCCAGCAGCTCGACAGGCCCCGGAGGAGCTTTCTTT CASSSTGPGGAFF
NA TRBJ1-6 NA TRBV7-2 TGTGCCAGCAGCTTAGGTCCACAGGGTTCACCCCTCCACTTT CASSLGPQGSPLHF
NA TRBJ2-1 once TRBV30 TGTGCCTGGAGTTCCGGGGTGGGAAGAGAGCAGTTCTTC CAWSSGVGREQFF
TRBD1 TRBJ1-1 NA TRBV19 TGTGCCAGTAGTATTGGATTCTGGGACAGGGGTTCTGAAGCTTTCTTT CASSIGFWDRGSEAFF
TRBD2 TRBJ2-1 once TRBV27 TGTGCCAGCAGTTTATCGCCTAGCGGGACCTACTATGAGCAGTTCTTC CASSLSPSGTYYEQFF
TRBD2 TRBJ2-1 NA TRBV9 TGTGCCAGCAGCGAGCCCGGGACTAGCGGGAGAAATGAGCAGTTCTTC CASSEPGTSGRNEQFF
TRBD1 TRBJ1-4 few TRBV24-1 TGTGCCACCAGTGACCCCAGGGGGCGAGATGAAAAACTGTTTTTT CATSDPRGRDEKLFF
NA TRBJ1-2 NA TRBV19 TGTGCCAGTAGTCCTTCGGGGATTAACTATGGCTACACCTTC CASSPSGINYGYTF
TRBD1 TRBJ1-2 NA TRBV4-2 TGTGCCAGCAGCCAAGATGGGACAGGACAGGGGGGTGGCTACACCTTC CASSQDGTGQGGGYTF
TRBD1 TRBJ2-3 once TRBV10-3 TGTGCCATCAGTGAGCCCGGGACAGGGGCTACAGATACGCAGTATTTT CAISEPGTGATDTQYF
NA TRBJ1-2 NA TRBV4-1 TGCGCCAGCAGCCAAGAAACCCAGGTCGGGGGAAGGACCGGCTACACCTTC CASSQETQVGGRTGYTF